This T cell receptor beta chain was sequenced during a study of cytomegalovirus exposure and HLA in healthy donors. General study results and limits: The classifier, whose performance was assessed in both the original and validation cohorts, reportedly diagnosed cytomegalovirus status with high specificity and sensitivity.

The repertoire was sequenced with immunoSEQ multiplex PCR; TCRdb's copy has only in-frame clones and lacks some. The sample holds about 110,000 clones, around nine tenths seen once. On this clone: The antigen is undetermined. The junction departs from germline at one end; a sequencing error may be responsible.

Per the germline V gene, CDR1 is KGHSH and CDR2 is LQKENI. This CDR3 region has 15 residues. Sequenced sample: PBMCs. The TCR was taken from a woman aged 30 to 39 in good health and CMV-seropositive. The chain links TRBV18 to TRBJ2-5; TRBD2 aligns across 7 bases. CDR3 loop: CASSPPSGAQEIQYF. The CDR3 nucleotides read TGTGCCAGCTCACCGCCCAGCGGGGCCCAAGAGATCCAGTACTTC.